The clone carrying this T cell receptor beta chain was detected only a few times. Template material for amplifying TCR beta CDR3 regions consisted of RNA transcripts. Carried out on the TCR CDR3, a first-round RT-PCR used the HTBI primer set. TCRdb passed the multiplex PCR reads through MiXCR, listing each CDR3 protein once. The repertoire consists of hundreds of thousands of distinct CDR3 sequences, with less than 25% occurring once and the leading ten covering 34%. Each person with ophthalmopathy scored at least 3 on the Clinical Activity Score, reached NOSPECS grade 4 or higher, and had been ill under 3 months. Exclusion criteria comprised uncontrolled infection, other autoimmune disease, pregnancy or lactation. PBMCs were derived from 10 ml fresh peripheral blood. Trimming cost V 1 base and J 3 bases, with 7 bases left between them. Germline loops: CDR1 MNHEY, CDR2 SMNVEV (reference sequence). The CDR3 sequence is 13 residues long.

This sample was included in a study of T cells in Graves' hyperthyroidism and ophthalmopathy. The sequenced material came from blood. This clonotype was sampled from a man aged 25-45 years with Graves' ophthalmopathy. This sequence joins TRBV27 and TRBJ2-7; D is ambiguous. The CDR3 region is CASSLLADYEQYF. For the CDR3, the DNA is TGTGCCAGCAGTTTATTGGCGGACTACGAGCAGTACTTC.